This record covers a single TCR beta chain. No antigen is known for it. V was pared by 6 bases and J by 1 base, with 13 bases between. Germline assignment: CDR1 SGHRS and CDR2 YFSETQ. This CDR3 is built from 14 residues. The sort gate was single viable CD3+CD4+CD8-CD45RO+ cells for memory CD4+ T cells. After thawing, CD4+ T cells were positively selected. This specimen comes from a study of memory CD4+ T cells and cytomegalovirus serostatus. Study summary: Donors were healthy Belgian adults, fewer than ten CMV seropositive and fewer than 30 seronegative.

Source study methods: After removing out-of-frame reads, around 2 million distinct TCRbeta sequences remained. Libraries were prepared by immunoSEQ multiplex PCR; TCRdb keeps only in-frame clonotypes and omits some of them. That table gives V, J and clone size, and the DNA gave D and trimming. The table has about 50,000 clones, over 70% seen once. Study-wide points: Each of some 67 CMV-associated TCRbeta sequences occurred in one to five individuals.

Sample: memory CD4+ T cells from blood. The chain employs TRBV5-1 and TRBJ2-5, with D maybe TRBD2 (7 bases). The receptor's source is an adult in good health and CMV-seronegative. The CDR3 DNA sequence: TGCGCCAGCAAAGAAGGGGGGGCCCAAGAGACCCAGTACTTC. Translating gives CASKEGGAQETQYF. The full variable domain, with the rest looked up from reference TRBV5-1 and TRBJ2-5, is KAGVTQTPRYLIKTRGQQVTLSCSPISGHRSVSWYQQTPGQGLQFLFEYFSETQRNKGNFPGRFSGRQFSNSRSEMNVSTLELGDSALYLCASKEGGAQETQYFGPGTRLLVL.